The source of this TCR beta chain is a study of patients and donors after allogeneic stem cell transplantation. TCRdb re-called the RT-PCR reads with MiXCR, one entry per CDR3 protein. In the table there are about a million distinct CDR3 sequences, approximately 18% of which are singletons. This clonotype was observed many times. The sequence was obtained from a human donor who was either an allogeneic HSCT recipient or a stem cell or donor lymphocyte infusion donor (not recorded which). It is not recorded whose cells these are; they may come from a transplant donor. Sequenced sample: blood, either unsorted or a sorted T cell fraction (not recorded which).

The CDR3 sequence: CASSLVSGNTGELFF. CDR3 nucleotide sequence: TGCGCCAGCAGCTTGGTGTCCGGAAACACCGGGGAGCTGTTTTTT. The chain uses TRBV5-1 and TRBJ2-2; D ambiguous. Germline V gene data show CDR1 as SGHRS and CDR2 as YFSETQ. This CDR3 region has 15 residues. The V gene lost 0 bases and the J gene lost 2 bases, with 8 bases spanning the gap.